The clone carrying this TCR beta chain appeared many times. Antigen specificity is unknown. These data come from a study of T-cell reconstitution after alpha-beta-depleted transplantation in children. Study-wide results and caveats: Fresh T-cell production supplied most of the T-cell counts and diversity seen one year after transplant. Alpha-beta T cells present about two months after transplant were reported to originate from several hundred expanded graft clones. Some patients' high day-60 TCRbeta diversity was traced to surviving recipient T cells and thymic progenitors.

Preparation of the TCRbeta library used unique molecular identifiers. TCRdb called the PCR reads again in MiXCR, with one record for every CDR3 protein. This sample has roughly 180,000 distinct CDR3 sequences, with 11% found just once. Sequencing used PBMCs, obtained before TCRalphabeta/CD19-depleted stem cell transplant. This receptor was identified in a boy younger than 10 with acute myeloid leukemia, due to receive a stem cell transplant.

CDR3 in DNA: TGTGCCAGCCGGCGGGCCTACGAGCAGTACTTC. It yields the protein CASRRAYEQYF. The chain recombines TRBV10-3 with TRBJ2-7; tentatively, D is TRBD2 (5 bases). V gave up 10 bases and J gave up 2 bases, with 9 bases separating them. This CDR3 has 11 residues. Germline CDR1 and CDR2: ENHRY and SYGVKD.